The present T cell receptor (beta chain) was sequenced within a study of naive and memory T cell subsets. This clonotype has only a few counts. The beta constant-region primer was an equimolar mix of two oligonucleotides covering TRBC1 and TRBC2. Via MiXCR, TCRdb re-called the UMI-ligation and nested PCR reads, giving one row per CDR3 protein. The data contain over 20,000 distinct CDR3 sequences, 8% to 13% of them singletons. The sequence was collected from a human donor in good health. The sequencing input was central memory CD8+ T cells from blood.

The CDR3 DNA follows: TGTGCCAGCAGTTCCCACTCGCCCGCCTACGAGCAGTACTTC. It translates to CASSSHSPAYEQYF. The chain joins TRBV6-1 to TRBJ2-7; no reliable D call. Germline CDR1 is MNHNS and CDR2 is SASEGT. CDR3 size: 14 residues. With 5 bases removed from V and 2 bases from J, the gap between germline ends came to 13 bases.